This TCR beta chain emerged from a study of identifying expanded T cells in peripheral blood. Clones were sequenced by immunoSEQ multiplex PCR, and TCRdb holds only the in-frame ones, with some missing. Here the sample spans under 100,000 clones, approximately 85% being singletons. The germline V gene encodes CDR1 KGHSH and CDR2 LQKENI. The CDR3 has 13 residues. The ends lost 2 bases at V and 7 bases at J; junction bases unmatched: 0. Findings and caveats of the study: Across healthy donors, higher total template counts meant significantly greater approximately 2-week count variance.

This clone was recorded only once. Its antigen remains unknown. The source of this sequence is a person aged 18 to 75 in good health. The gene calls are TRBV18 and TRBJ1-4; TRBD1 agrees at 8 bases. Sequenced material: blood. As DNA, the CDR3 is TGTGCCAGCTCACCAGGACAGGGTGAAAAACTGTTTTTT. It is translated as CASSPGQGEKLFF.